The sequence of this T cell receptor beta chain was determined in a study of glioma-infiltrating T cells after dendritic cell vaccination. Study-level background: Patients had newly diagnosed or recurrent glioblastoma and received dendritic cell vaccines. The vaccine used monocyte-derived dendritic cells pulsed overnight with autologous tumor lysate.

TCRB CDR3 was amplified from 2 ug genomic DNA or less. Primers: 60 V beta forward and 13 J beta reverse. The protocol was immunoSEQ multiplex PCR, while the TCRdb copy is restricted to in-frame clones and leaves out a portion. The table lists tens of thousands of clones, about 80% of them singletons, with 15% to 18% in the top ten. The CDR3 covers 15 residues. Germline V lookup: CDR1 SGHAT, CDR2 FQNNGV. Trimming shortened V by 2 bases and J by 0 bases, and 11 bases separated the two germline ends. As for time point: after dendritic cell vaccination, including at tumor progression/relapse. Sequencing used blood, obtained after dendritic cell vaccination. The V and J genes are TRBV11-2 and TRBJ2-7; D is possibly TRBD1 (5 bases). This clonotype was obtained from a human donor with glioblastoma. The CDR3, as DNA: TGTGCCAGCAGCTTAATGGCAGGGCACTCCTACGAGCAGTACTTC. Amino acids: CASSLMAGHSYEQYF.